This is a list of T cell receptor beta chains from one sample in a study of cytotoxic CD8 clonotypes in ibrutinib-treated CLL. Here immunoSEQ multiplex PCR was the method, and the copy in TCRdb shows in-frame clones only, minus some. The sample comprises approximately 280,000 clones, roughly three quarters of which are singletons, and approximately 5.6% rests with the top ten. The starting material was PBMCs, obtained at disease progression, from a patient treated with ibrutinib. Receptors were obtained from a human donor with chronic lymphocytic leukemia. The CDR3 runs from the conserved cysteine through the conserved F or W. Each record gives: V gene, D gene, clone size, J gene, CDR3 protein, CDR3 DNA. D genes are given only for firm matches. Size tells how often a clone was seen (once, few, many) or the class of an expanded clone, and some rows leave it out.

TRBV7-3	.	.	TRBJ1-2	CASSLGGGYGYTF	TGTGCCAGCAGCTTGGGTGGGGGCTATGGCTACACCTTC
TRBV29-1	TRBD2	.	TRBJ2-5	CSVLLAGGWQETQYF	TGCAGCGTCCTTCTAGCGGGAGGGTGGCAAGAGACCCAGTACTTC
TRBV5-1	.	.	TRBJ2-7	CASSNQGSYEQYF	TGCGCCAGCAGTAATCAAGGCTCCTACGAGCAGTACTTC
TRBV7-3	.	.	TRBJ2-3	CASSPLTHHTRLDTQYF	TGTGCCAGCAGCCCCTTGACCCATCACACACGTTTAGATACGCAGTATTTT
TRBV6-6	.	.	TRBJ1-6	CASSYGPPIPLHF	TGTGCCAGCAGTTACGGGCCGCCGATTCCCCTCCACTTT
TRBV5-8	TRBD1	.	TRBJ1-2	CASSRIPGQGNYGYTF	TGTGCCAGCAGCCGAATTCCGGGACAGGGGAACTATGGCTACACCTTC
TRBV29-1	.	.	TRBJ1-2	CSVEDPVEDPIYGYTF	TGCAGCGTTGAAGATCCTGTGGAAGACCCCATCTATGGCTACACCTTC
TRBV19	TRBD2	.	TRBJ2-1	CASSTTGLAPYNEQFF	TGTGCCAGTAGTACCACCGGACTAGCGCCCTACAATGAGCAGTTCTTC
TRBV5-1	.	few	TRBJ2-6	CASQGANVLTF	TGCGCCAGTCAAGGGGCCAACGTCCTGACTTTC
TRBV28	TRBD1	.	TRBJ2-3	CASSLGTGARTDTQYF	TGTGCCAGCAGTTTAGGGACAGGAGCACGCACAGATACGCAGTATTTT
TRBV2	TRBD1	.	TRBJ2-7	CASSAGQGAAYEQYF	TGTGCCAGCAGCGCAGGACAGGGGGCCGCCTACGAGCAGTACTTC
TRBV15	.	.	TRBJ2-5	CATSREVSRGETQYF	TGTGCCACCAGCAGAGAGGTCTCCCGGGGAGAGACCCAGTACTTC
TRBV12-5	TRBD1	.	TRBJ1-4	CASGLVRTGIATNEKLFF	TGTGCTAGTGGTTTGGTAAGGACAGGAATCGCAACTAATGAAAAACTGTTTTTT
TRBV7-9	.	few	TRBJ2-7	CASSLGVVTYEQYF	TGTGCCAGCAGCTTAGGTGTAGTTACCTACGAGCAGTACTTC
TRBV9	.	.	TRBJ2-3	CASSVGNNPDTQYF	TGTGCCAGCAGCGTAGGGAATAACCCAGATACGCAGTATTTT
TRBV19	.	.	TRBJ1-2	CASSIHGKGPINYGYTF	TGTGCCAGTAGTATACACGGGAAAGGACCAATTAACTATGGCTACACCTTC
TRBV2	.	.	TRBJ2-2	CAYRKPGELFF	TGTGCCTATAGAAAACCCGGGGAGCTGTTTTTT
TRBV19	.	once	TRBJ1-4	CASSIPGSREKLFF	TGTGCCAGTAGTATTCCAGGGTCGCGGGAAAAACTGTTTTTT
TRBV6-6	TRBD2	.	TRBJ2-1	CASSYSGGFSYNEQFF	TGTGCCAGCAGTTACTCCGGGGGGTTCTCCTACAATGAGCAGTTCTTC
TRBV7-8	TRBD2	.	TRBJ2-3	CASDPPGGATDTQYF	TGTGCCAGCGACCCCCCGGGGGGGGCTACAGATACGCAGTATTTT
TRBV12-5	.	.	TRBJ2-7	CASRSDGSYEQYF	TGTGCTAGTCGATCAGACGGATCCTACGAGCAGTACTTC
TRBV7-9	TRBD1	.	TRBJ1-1	CAILGRGFVNTEAFF	TGTGCCATCCTCGGCAGGGGGTTCGTGAACACTGAAGCTTTCTTT
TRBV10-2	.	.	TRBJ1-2	CASSESLYGTGTDLANYGYTF	TGCGCCAGCAGTGAGTCATTATACGGGACCGGGACCGACTTAGCTAACTATGGCTACACCTTC
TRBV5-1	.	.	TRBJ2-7	CASSLVATTEQYF	TGCGCCAGCAGCTTGGTTGCGACTACCGAGCAGTACTTC
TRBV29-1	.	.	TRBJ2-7	CSVDGGSSYEQYF	TGCAGCGTTGACGGCGGAAGCTCCTACGAGCAGTACTTC
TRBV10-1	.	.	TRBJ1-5	CASSESANQPQHF	TGCGCCAGCAGTGAGTCGGCCAATCAGCCCCAGCATTTT
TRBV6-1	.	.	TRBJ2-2	CASSEQGAGRTGELFF	TGTGCCAGCAGTGAACAAGGGGCAGGGAGGACCGGGGAGCTGTTTTTT
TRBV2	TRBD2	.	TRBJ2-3	CATLAGEGTDTQYF	TGTGCCACACTAGCGGGAGAGGGTACAGATACGCAGTATTTT
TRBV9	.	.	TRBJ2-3	CASSARTTDTQYF	TGTGCCAGCAGCGCCCGGACGACAGATACGCAGTATTTT
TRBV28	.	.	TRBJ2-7	CASSLWRGARYEQYF	TGTGCCAGCAGTTTATGGAGGGGGGCGCGGTACGAGCAGTACTTC
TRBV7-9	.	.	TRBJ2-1	CASSFAGYYNEQFF	TGTGCCAGCAGCTTCGCAGGGTACTACAATGAGCAGTTCTTC
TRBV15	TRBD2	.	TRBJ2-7	CATSLLSGRGSYEQYF	TGTGCCACCAGCCTCCTTAGCGGGAGGGGGTCCTACGAGCAGTACTTC
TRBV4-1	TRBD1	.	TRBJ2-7	CASSQNRGSSYEQYF	TGCGCCAGCAGCCAAAACAGGGGGAGCTCCTACGAGCAGTACTTC
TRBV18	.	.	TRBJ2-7	CASSPRDRTWVYEQYF	TGTGCCAGCTCACCCCGGGACCGTACGTGGGTTTACGAGCAGTACTTC
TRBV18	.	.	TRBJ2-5	CASSPNPSWARRQETQYF	TGTGCCAGCTCACCAAACCCGTCGTGGGCTAGAAGGCAAGAGACCCAGTACTTC
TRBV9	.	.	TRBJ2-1	CASTPGGASYNEQFF	TGTGCCAGCACCCCAGGTGGGGCCTCCTACAATGAGCAGTTCTTC
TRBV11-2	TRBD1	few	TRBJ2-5	CASGQGSQYF	TGTGCCAGTGGACAGGGCAGCCAGTACTTC
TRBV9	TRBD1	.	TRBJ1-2	CASSVEPKTGNYGYTF	TGTGCCAGCAGCGTAGAGCCCAAGACAGGGAACTATGGCTACACCTTC
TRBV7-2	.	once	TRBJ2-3	CASSSRPSTDTQYF	TGTGCCAGCAGCTCGCGCCCAAGCACAGATACGCAGTATTTT
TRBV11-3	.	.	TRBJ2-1	CASSFERSYEQFF	TGTGCCAGCAGCTTCGAGCGTAGCTATGAGCAGTTCTTC
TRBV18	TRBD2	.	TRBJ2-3	CASSPVIAGISTDTQYF	TGTGCCAGCTCACCTGTGATAGCGGGGATTAGCACAGATACGCAGTATTTT
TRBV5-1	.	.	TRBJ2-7	CASSLSTGRSHEQYF	TGCGCCAGCAGCTTGTCGACAGGTCGGAGCCACGAGCAGTACTTC
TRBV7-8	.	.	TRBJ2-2	CASSLGTADGELFF	TGTGCCAGCAGCTTAGGTACCGCGGACGGGGAGCTGTTTTTT
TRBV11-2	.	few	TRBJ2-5	CASSFLGLTETQYF	TGTGCCAGCAGCTTTTTGGGGCTAACGGAGACCCAGTACTTC
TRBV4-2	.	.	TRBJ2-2	CASSLNTGELFF	TGTGCCAGCAGCCTCAATACCGGGGAGCTGTTTTTT
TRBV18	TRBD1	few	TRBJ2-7	CASSGTDSYEQYF	TGTGCCAGCTCCGGGACAGACTCCTACGAGCAGTACTTC
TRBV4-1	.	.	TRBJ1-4	CASSQDWAGSREKLFF	TGCGCCAGCAGCCAAGACTGGGCAGGGTCAAGGGAAAAACTGTTTTTT
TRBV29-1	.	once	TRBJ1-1	CSVERRVNTEAFF	TGCAGCGTTGAGCGCAGGGTGAACACTGAAGCTTTCTTT
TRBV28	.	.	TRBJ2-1	CASSPGGNEQFF	TGTGCCAGCAGCCCAGGGGGGAATGAGCAGTTCTTC
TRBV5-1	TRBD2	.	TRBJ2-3	CASSRREGGTDTQYF	TGCGCCAGCAGCAGGAGGGAGGGAGGCACAGATACGCAGTATTTT
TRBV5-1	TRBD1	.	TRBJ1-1	CASSPRQGMNTEAFF	TGCGCCAGCAGCCCCAGACAGGGTATGAACACTGAAGCTTTCTTT
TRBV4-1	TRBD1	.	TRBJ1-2	CASSLGQGYGYTF	TGCGCCAGCAGCCTAGGACAGGGATATGGCTACACCTTC
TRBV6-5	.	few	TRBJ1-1	CASSLENTEAFF	TGTGCCAGCAGTCTAGAGAACACTGAAGCTTTCTTT
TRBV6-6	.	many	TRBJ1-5	CASSYQSVFNQPQHF	TGTGCCAGCAGTTACCAGTCGGTTTTCAATCAGCCCCAGCATTTT
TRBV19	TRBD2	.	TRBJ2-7	CASSPSAGSYEQYF	TGTGCCAGTAGTCCGTCAGCGGGGAGCTACGAGCAGTACTTC
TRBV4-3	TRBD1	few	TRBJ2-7	CASSQDGTGKGVGEQYF	TGCGCCAGCAGCCAAGACGGGACAGGGAAGGGGGTAGGCGAGCAGTACTTC
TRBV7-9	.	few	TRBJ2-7	CASTRGAYEQYF	TGTGCCAGCACCCGGGGAGCCTACGAGCAGTACTTC
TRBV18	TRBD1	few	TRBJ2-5	CASSRQGRGETQYF	TGTGCCAGCTCGCGACAGGGGCGCGGGGAGACCCAGTACTTC
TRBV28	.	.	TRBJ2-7	CASSLAHVGEQYF	TGTGCCAGCAGTTTGGCGCATGTTGGGGAGCAGTACTTC